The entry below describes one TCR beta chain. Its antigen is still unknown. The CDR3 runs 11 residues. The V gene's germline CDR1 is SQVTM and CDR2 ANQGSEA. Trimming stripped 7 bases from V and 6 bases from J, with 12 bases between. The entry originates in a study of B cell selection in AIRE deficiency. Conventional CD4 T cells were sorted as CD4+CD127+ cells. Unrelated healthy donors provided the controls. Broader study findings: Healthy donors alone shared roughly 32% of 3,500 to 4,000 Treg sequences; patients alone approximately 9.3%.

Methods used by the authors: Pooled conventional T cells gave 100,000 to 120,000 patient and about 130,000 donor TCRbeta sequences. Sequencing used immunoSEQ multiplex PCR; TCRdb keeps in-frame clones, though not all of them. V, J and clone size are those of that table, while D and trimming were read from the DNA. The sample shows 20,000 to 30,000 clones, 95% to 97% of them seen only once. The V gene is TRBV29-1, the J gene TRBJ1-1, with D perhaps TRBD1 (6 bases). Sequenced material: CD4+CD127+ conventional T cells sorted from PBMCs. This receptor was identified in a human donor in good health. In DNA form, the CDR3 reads TGCAGCGGGGGACACGACTCTGAAGCTTTCTTT. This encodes CSGGHDSEAFF. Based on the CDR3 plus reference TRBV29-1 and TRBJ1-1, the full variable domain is SAVISQKPSRDICQRGTSLTIQCQVDSQVTMMFWYRQQPGQSLTLIATANQGSEATYESGFVIDKFPISRPNLTFSTLTVSNMSPEDSSIYLCSGGHDSEAFFGQGTRLTVV.